These 15 T cell receptor beta chains share one sample of origin, sequenced in a study of blood T cells in healthy people across ages. It was with a sample-barcoded 5' primer and a J-beta primer mix that a second PCR of roughly 6 to 12 cycles was run. TCRdb re-called the 5' RACE reads through MiXCR, storing one row per CDR3 protein. This sample has about 1.5 million distinct CDR3 sequences; 40% to 45% occur once, and the top ten carry about 4%. The sequenced material came from blood. Every receptor here comes from a woman younger than 30 in good health.

This chain joins TRBV11-2 and TRBJ2-5; D is ambiguous. Looked up from germline, CDR1 is SGHAT and CDR2 is FQNNGV. This CDR3 spans 13 amino acids. V lost 5 bases and J 11 bases, leaving 18 bases between the germline ends. The CDR3 protein is CASSGLVPFEQYF. CDR3 DNA sequence: TGTGCCAGCAGCGGCCTAGTTCCGTTTGAGCAGTACTTC.

A few counts support this clonotype. This chain joins TRBV28 and TRBJ1-2; TRBD1 agrees at 10 bases. Germline CDR1 reads MDHEN; CDR2 reads SYDVKM. V shed 7 bases and J 4 bases; nucleotides not matched to a gene: 6. This CDR3 has 14 residues. The CDR3 protein is CASTIGTGAYGYTF. The CDR3 region has the DNA TGTGCCAGCACCATCGGGACAGGGGCCTATGGCTACACCTTC.

This chain uses TRBV7-9 with TRBJ1-1; D is possibly TRBD1 (6 bases). The CDR3 consists of 15 residues. The germline gives CDR1 SEHNR, CDR2 FQNEAQ (reference sequence). V was cut by 5 bases and J by 0 bases, with 13 bases left in between. The CDR3 spells CASSLTGTLNTEAFF. Here the CDR3 DNA reads TGTGCCAGCAGCCTAACCGGGACATTGAACACTGAAGCTTTCTTT.

The chain couples TRBV4-1 to TRBJ1-3; TRBD1 is a possible D gene (5 bases). This CDR3 is 16 amino acids long. V was cut by 3 bases and J by 0 bases, with 12 bases left in between. Germline V gene sequence: CDR1 MGHRA, CDR2 YSYEKL. CDR3 bases: TGCGCCAGCAGCCACCTCCTCAGGGACTCTGGAAACACCATATATTTT. Residues: CASSHLLRDSGNTIYF.

The chain couples TRBV5-6 to TRBJ1-5, with D possibly matching TRBD1 (5 bases). The CDR3 length is 17 residues. The V end lost 2 bases, the J end lost 3 bases, and 18 bases lay between the germline ends. CDR1 is SGHDT and CDR2 is YYEEEE in the germline V gene. The CDR3 here is CASSFFGPGFSNQPQHF. In DNA form, the CDR3 reads TGTGCCAGCAGCTTTTTTGGGCCAGGGTTCTCCAATCAGCCCCAGCATTTT.

In DNA form, the CDR3 reads TGTGCCAGCAGTGAATTGGGGCAGGCCCGACAAGAGACCCAGTACTTC. Its protein product is CASSELGQARQETQYF. This sequence joins TRBV25-1 and TRBJ2-5, with D possibly being TRBD1 (5 bases). The CDR3 runs to 16 residues. Germline lookup yields CDR1 MGHDK and CDR2 SYGVNS. Trimming shortened V by 1 base and J by 2 bases, and 14 bases separated the two germline ends.

The genes are TRBV7-2 and TRBJ2-7; TRBD1 matches at 10 bases. V trimming: 2 bases; J trimming: 7 bases; junction bases outside the gene matches: 5. This CDR3 has 14 amino acids. Germline-derived CDR1 and CDR2 are SGHTA and FQGNSA. CDR3 residues: CASSLRRTGGEQYF. The CDR3 bases are TGTGCCAGCAGCTTAAGGCGGACAGGGGGGGAGCAGTACTTC.

The genes are TRBV12-3 or TRBV12-4 and TRBJ2-7; D gene ambiguous. The DNA end is a closer match to TRBJ2-5, so the J assignment may be wrong. CDR3 length equals 13 residues. The CDR3 DNA reads as TGTGCCAGCGATAGGGCCTCTTCTGAGACCCAGTACTTC. Translation: CASDRASSETQYF.

Only a few counts were recorded for this clonotype. This chain links TRBV15 with TRBJ1-4, with TRBD1 matching over 7 bases. Unmatched junction bases numbered 7, after V lost 2 bases and J lost 4 bases. CDR3 length: 16 amino acids. Germline V gives CDR1 LNHNV, CDR2 YYDKDF (reference sequence). The CDR3, as DNA: TGTGCCACCAGCAGACCCCGGGACAGCCTTAATGAAAAACTGTTTTTT. The encoded protein is CATSRPRDSLNEKLFF.

This sequence joins TRBV7-6 and TRBJ2-5; D is tentatively TRBD1 or TRBD2 (6 bases each). The DNA matches TRBJ2-7 better at its end, which makes the J call doubtful. Germline V gene data show CDR1 as SGHVS and CDR2 as FNYEAQ. This CDR3 has 14 amino acids. The chain's CDR3 is CASSSAGAGYEQYF. DNA for the CDR3: TGTGCCAGCAGCTCAGCAGGGGCGGGGTACGAGCAGTACTTC.

This clonotype occurred many times. V gene TRBV29-1 combines with J gene TRBJ1-4, with 9 bases matching TRBD1. This CDR3 region has 14 residues. The V gene's germline CDR1 is SQVTM and CDR2 ANQGSEA. With 5 bases clipped from V and 7 bases from J, the junction kept 8 bases outside the gene matches. DNA for the CDR3: TGCAGCGTTTCCACCGGGACAGGGTTTGAAAAACTGTTTTTT. Its protein product is CSVSTGTGFEKLFF.

The chain links TRBV2 to TRBJ1-2; 8 positions agree with TRBD1. Germline CDR1 SNHLY, CDR2 FYNNEI. The V segment lost 6 bases and the J segment 2 bases; nucleotides outside the gene matches: 8. This CDR3 comprises 15 residues. CDR3 protein: CASRLTGEENYGYTF. The CDR3 nucleotides read TGTGCCAGCAGATTGACAGGGGAAGAAAACTATGGCTACACCTTC.

This clonotype has at least ten counts. This chain connects TRBV20-1 to TRBJ2-7; 7 bases line up with TRBD1. The germline gives CDR1 DFQATT, CDR2 SNEGSKA (reference sequence). This CDR3 is 16 amino acids long. J gave up 3 bases and V 4 bases, and 15 bases lay outside the gene matches. The CDR3 here is CSATKWGGDRDYEQYF. DNA of the CDR3: TGCAGTGCTACCAAATGGGGCGGAGACAGGGACTACGAGCAGTACTTC.

This clonotype was picked up a small number of times. The chain is built from TRBV4-3 and TRBJ2-6; 8 bases agree with TRBD1. The ends lost 4 bases at V and 0 bases at J; junction bases unmatched: 11. Per germline, CDR1 LGHNA and CDR2 YSLEER. This CDR3 comprises 19 residues. The CDR3 DNA follows: TGCGCCAGCAGCCCCGCGACAGGGGACCTATTCTCTGGGGCCAACGTCCTGACTTTC. Amino acid sequence: CASSPATGDLFSGANVLTF.

This clonotype was recorded a few times. The chain employs TRBV5-6 and TRBJ1-1, with D unresolved. V lost 4 bases to trimming and J lost 4 bases, with 14 bases between them. CDR3 length equals 14 residues. Germline CDR1 and CDR2: SGHDT and YYEEEE. The CDR3 sequence: CASSVGWGGTEAFF. Here the CDR3 DNA reads TGTGCCAGCAGCGTGGGGTGGGGAGGCACTGAAGCTTTCTTT. The variable domain in full, with the rest retrieved from reference TRBV5-6 and TRBJ1-1, is DAGVTQSPTHLIKTRGQQVTLRCSPKSGHDTVSWYQQALGQGPQFIFQYYEEEERQRGNFPDRFSGHQFPNYSSELNVNALLLGDSALYLCASSVGWGGTEAFFGQGTRLTVV.